Each of the 32 T cell receptor beta chains below was sequenced from the same sample in a study of CD8 T cells in Susac syndrome. RNA amounts of about 0.5 to 1 ug underwent reverse transcription with random hexamers. TCRdb re-called the immunoSEQ multiplex PCR reads through MiXCR, storing one row per CDR3 protein. The sample lists just over 300,000 distinct CDR3 sequences; roughly 94% were seen once. Source material: CD4+ T cells from PBMCs. The receptors were gathered from a human donor with multiple sclerosis.

The chain couples TRBV3-1 to TRBJ1-2, with D unclear. Trimming removed 3 bases from V and 1 base from J, with 15 bases in between. CDR1 is LGHDT, CDR2 YNNKEL, per germline (reference sequence). The CDR3 runs to 16 residues. Here the CDR3 DNA reads TGTGCCAGCAGCCAGCATGTCTCCGCTCTTAACTATGGCTACACCTTC. Its translation: CASSQHVSALNYGYTF. Supplemented by reference TRBV3-1 and TRBJ1-2, the full variable domain reads DTAVSQTPKYLVTQMGNDKSIKCEQNLGHDTMYWYKQDSKKFLKIMFSYNNKELIINETVPNRFSPKSPDKAHLNLHINSLELGDSAVYFCASSQHVSALNYGYTFGSGTRLTVV.

The chain combines TRBV20-1 with TRBJ1-5; D unclear. Germline values: CDR1 DFQATT, CDR2 SNEGSKA (reference sequence). This CDR3 is 17 amino acids long. With 1 base removed from V and 0 bases from J, the gap between germline ends came to 16 bases. The CDR3 is CSARAVGRANSNQPQHF. CDR3 coding DNA: TGCAGTGCTAGAGCGGTTGGGCGGGCGAATAGCAATCAGCCCCAGCATTTT.

The chain joins TRBV7-9 to TRBJ2-1; D call uncertain. CDR1 is SEHNR, CDR2 FQNEAQ, per germline (reference sequence). This CDR3 comprises 11 residues. Trimming left V 5 bases short and J 10 bases short, with 9 bases between. CDR3 nucleotide sequence: TGTGCCAGCAGCCTCCTCGTCGAGCAGTTCTTC. Its translation is CASSLLVEQFF.

This chain joins TRBV19 and TRBJ1-5; D remains unclear. This CDR3 spans 14 amino acids. V was cut by 9 bases and J by 1 base, with 13 bases left in between. CDR1 and CDR2 (germline): LNHDA, SQIVND (reference sequence). CDR3 coding DNA: TGTGCCAGCAAACCCGCACAAAGCAATCAGCCCCAGCATTTT. Encoded protein: CASKPAQSNQPQHF.

CDR3 amino acids: CASSPDTGRSGYTF. The CDR3 DNA is TGTGCCAGCAGCCCGGACACAGGGAGAAGTGGCTACACCTTC. The chain recombines TRBV4-2 with TRBJ1-2; D might be TRBD1 (6 bases). The V end was cut by 4 bases, the J end by 7 bases, with 16 bases between. The CDR3 consists of 14 residues. Germline lookup yields CDR1 LGHNA and CDR2 YNFKEQ.

This chain joins TRBV18 and TRBJ2-7; possible D gene TRBD2, 6 bases. The CDR3 totals 14 residues. CDR1 is KGHSH and CDR2 is LQKENI in the germline V gene. Trimming took off 4 bases at V and 6 bases at J, with 16 bases between the two ends. The CDR3 loop reads CASSRTIVSGEQYF. The CDR3 DNA is TGTGCCAGCTCACGGACTATAGTTTCGGGCGAGCAGTACTTC.

V is TRBV10-3 and J is TRBJ2-6, with 10 bases lining up with TRBD1. The CDR3 runs to 17 residues. Trimming at V came to 6 bases and at J to 1 base, leaving 6 bases not matched to a gene. The germline V gene encodes CDR1 ENHRY and CDR2 SYGVKD. In nucleotides, the CDR3 is TGTGCCATCAGACCGGGACAGGGGACTTCTGGGGCCAACGTCCTGACTTTC. Translation gives CAIRPGQGTSGANVLTF.

The chain has TRBV2 and TRBJ1-1; 8 bases map to TRBD1. The CDR3 is 14 amino acids. The trim removed 0 bases at V and 4 bases at J, leaving 1 base unmatched. Germline-derived CDR1 and CDR2 are SNHLY and FYNNEI. CDR3 nucleotide sequence: TGTGCCAGCAGTGAAGCAGGACAGGGCACTGAAGCTTTCTTT. Translating gives CASSEAGQGTEAFF.

This clonotype was seen once. The chain combines TRBV12-5 with TRBJ1-1, with TRBD1 as a possible D gene (5 bases). In germline, CDR1 is LGHNT, CDR2 FRNRAP. Trimming removed 5 bases from V and 6 bases from J, with 10 bases in between. The CDR3 runs 12 residues. CDR3 sequence: CASGPGGAEAFF. CDR3 nucleotides: TGTGCTAGTGGTCCCGGGGGGGCTGAAGCTTTCTTT.

CDR3 nucleotides: TGCGCCAGCAATACGGGACTAGCGCCAGAGACCCAGTACTTC. It is translated as CASNTGLAPETQYF. The chain joins TRBV5-1 to TRBJ2-5; TRBD2 agrees at 10 bases. The CDR3 contains 14 residues. V shed 6 bases and J 4 bases; nucleotides not matched to a gene: 6. Germline CDR1 SGHRS, CDR2 YFSETQ.

This clonotype was picked up one time. The rearrangement uses TRBV30 and TRBJ2-5; 13 nucleotides line up with TRBD2. With 2 bases clipped from V and 5 bases from J, the junction kept 8 bases outside the gene matches. Germline V gene data show CDR1 as GTSNPN and CDR2 as SVGIG (reference sequence). The CDR3 is 16 amino acids. CDR3 protein: CAWSPGTSGMAETQYF. CDR3 DNA sequence: TGTGCCTGGAGTCCAGGGACTAGCGGGATGGCGGAGACCCAGTACTTC. Drawing the rest from reference TRBV30 and TRBJ2-5, the complete variable domain is SQTIHQWPATLVQPVGSPLSLECTVEGTSNPNLYWYRQAAGRGLQLLFYSVGIGQISSEVPQNLSASRPQDRQFILSSKKLLLSDSGFYLCAWSPGTSGMAETQYFGPGTRLLVL.

The chain employs TRBV12-3 or TRBV12-4 and TRBJ1-1, with no clear D. The CDR3 contains 13 residues. Trimming shortened V by 6 bases and J by 7 bases, and 15 bases separated the two germline ends. As DNA, the CDR3 is TGTGCCAGCAGACTGACCGGACGGAGTGAAGCTTTCTTT. It is translated as CASRLTGRSEAFF.

V usage is TRBV6-6 and J usage is TRBJ2-7; weak D call: TRBD1 (6 bases). CDR1 and CDR2 from the germline V gene are MNHNY and SVGAGI (reference sequence). With 0 bases removed from V and 4 bases from J, the gap between germline ends came to 10 bases. The CDR3 loop spans 14 amino acids. The CDR3 sequence: CASSYSDRSYEQYF. The CDR3 nucleotides are TGTGCCAGCAGTTACTCGGACAGATCATACGAGCAGTACTTC.

The rearrangement joins TRBV30 to TRBJ2-1; 12 bases line up with TRBD2. The CDR3 covers 15 residues. CDR1 is GTSNPN and CDR2 is SVGIG in the germline V gene (reference sequence). J was trimmed by 5 bases and V by 5 bases; bases with no gene match: 7. CDR3 in amino acids: CAWGVGLAGNNEQFF. The CDR3 DNA sequence: TGTGCCTGGGGGGTGGGACTAGCGGGTAACAATGAGCAGTTCTTC.

The chain carries TRBV30 and TRBJ2-6; tentatively, D is TRBD1 (6 bases). Germline CDR1 GTSNPN, CDR2 SVGIG (reference sequence). This CDR3 has 17 amino acids. The ends were cut back, 0 bases at V and 4 bases at J, with 16 bases in the middle. The CDR3 region is CAWSVQGRFDGANVLTF. DNA for the CDR3: TGTGCCTGGAGTGTACAGGGCCGTTTTGACGGGGCCAACGTCCTGACTTTC.

This clonotype was recorded only once. The gene calls are TRBV12-3 or TRBV12-4 and TRBJ2-3; 9 nucleotides line up with TRBD1. V shed 4 bases, J shed 2 bases, and the junction held 13 bases outside the gene matches. The CDR3 runs 18 residues. CDR3 loop: CASSSVDRGLRPTDTQYF. CDR3 nucleotide sequence: TGTGCCAGCAGTTCCGTGGACAGGGGCCTTCGCCCCACAGATACGCAGTATTTT.

This clonotype was counted between two and nine times. V usage is TRBV7-9 and J usage is TRBJ2-3; D uncertain. Trimming took off 1 base at V and 0 bases at J, with 8 bases between the two ends. The germline gives CDR1 SEHNR, CDR2 FQNEAQ (reference sequence). The CDR3 loop spans 15 amino acids. The CDR3 loop reads CASSLGRTSTDTQYF. CDR3 DNA sequence: TGTGCCAGCAGCTTAGGAAGAACTAGCACAGATACGCAGTATTTT.

The J gene is TRBJ1-3, the V gene TRBV7-2; D unresolved. Germline-derived CDR1 and CDR2 are SGHTA and FQGNSA. The CDR3 loop spans 14 amino acids. V lost 3 bases to trimming and J lost 1 base, with 7 bases between them. CDR3 coding DNA: TGTGCCAGCAGCTTCCTAGGGTCTGGAAACACCATATATTTT. It specifies CASSFLGSGNTIYF. Full variable domain (missing parts from reference TRBV7-2 and TRBJ1-3): GAGVSQSPSNKVTEKGKDVELRCDPISGHTALYWYRQSLGQGLEFLIYFQGNSAPDKSGLPSDRFSAERTGGSVSTLTIQRTQQEDSAVYLCASSFLGSGNTIYFGEGSWLTVV.

The chain recombines TRBV5-4 with TRBJ2-1; 9 bases line up with TRBD2. J lost 5 bases, V lost 0 bases, and 3 bases had no gene match. This CDR3 contains 15 residues. Germline V CDR1 and CDR2: SGHNT, YYREEE (reference sequence). DNA for the CDR3: TGTGCCAGCAGCTTGGGAGCGGGAGGCCACAATGAGCAGTTCTTC. Encoded protein: CASSLGAGGHNEQFF.

V is TRBV7-9 and J is TRBJ2-6; D might be TRBD1 or TRBD2, each matching 5 bases. Trimming left V 3 bases short and J 1 base short, with 13 bases between. Germline CDR1 and CDR2: SEHNR and FQNEAQ (reference sequence). This CDR3 region has 17 residues. The CDR3 here is CASSLQMGESGANVLTF. The CDR3 DNA reads as TGTGCCAGCAGCTTGCAAATGGGGGAATCTGGGGCCAACGTCCTGACTTTC.

The chain couples TRBV5-6 to TRBJ1-5, with TRBD1 as a possible D gene (6 bases). The germline gives CDR1 SGHDT, CDR2 YYEEEE. The V gene lost 2 bases and the J gene lost 3 bases, with 18 bases spanning the gap. There are 17 residues in the CDR3. The CDR3 DNA follows: TGTGCCAGCAGCTTCGCTTTCGGGGGCAGCATCAATCAGCCCCAGCATTTT. It is translated as CASSFAFGGSINQPQHF.

The V and J genes are TRBV5-1 and TRBJ1-1; 11 nucleotides match TRBD1. The CDR3 has 16 residues. V was pared by 4 bases and J by 1 base, with 6 bases of the junction left unmatched. Germline lookup yields CDR1 SGHRS and CDR2 YFSETQ. The CDR3 sequence is CASSGDRGMRNTEAFF. Here the CDR3 DNA reads TGCGCCAGCAGCGGGGACAGGGGGATGAGGAACACTGAAGCTTTCTTT.

In regard to this clonotype: Here the CDR3 omits its conserved ending phenylalanine or tryptophan, so a read error is the likely source. This chain uses TRBV5-6 with TRBJ1-1, with TRBD1 matching over 7 bases. This CDR3 contains 14 residues. V shed 2 bases, J shed 4 bases, and the junction held 5 bases outside the gene matches. Germline CDR1 is SGHDT and CDR2 is YYEEEE. CDR3 coding DNA: TGTGCCAGCAGCTTAACAGGGGATAGCACTGAAGCTTTCTGT. Translation gives CASSLTGDSTEAFC.

V gene TRBV12-3 or TRBV12-4 combines with J gene TRBJ2-4; D assignment may be TRBD1 or TRBD2 (5 bases each). Between the trimmed V and J ends, which lost 6 bases and 0 bases, there was a span of 15 bases. The CDR3 covers 16 residues. CDR3 in amino acids: CASSPEPGAAKNIQYF. Written as DNA, the CDR3 is TGTGCCAGCAGCCCAGAGCCCGGGGCAGCCAAAAACATTCAGTACTTC.

V gene TRBV30 combines with J gene TRBJ2-7; tentative D call: TRBD2 (6 bases). The CDR3 has 15 residues. Trimming took 3 bases from V and 5 from J, leaving 20 bases between them. Germline lookup yields CDR1 GTSNPN and CDR2 SVGIG (reference sequence). This CDR3 reads CAWRQTGDPGNEQYF. DNA of the CDR3: TGTGCCTGGAGGCAAACGGGGGACCCGGGGAACGAGCAGTACTTC. The full variable domain, rest sourced from reference TRBV30 and TRBJ2-7, is SQTIHQWPATLVQPVGSPLSLECTVEGTSNPNLYWYRQAAGRGLQLLFYSVGIGQISSEVPQNLSASRPQDRQFILSSKKLLLSDSGFYLCAWRQTGDPGNEQYFGPGTRLTVT.

The chain is built from TRBV27 and TRBJ1-6; D not certain. V was cut by 0 bases and J by 9 bases, with 6 bases left in between. Germline V gives CDR1 MNHEY, CDR2 SMNVEV (reference sequence). The CDR3 has 13 amino acids. CDR3 bases: TGTGCCAGCAGTTTATCCGTTGGTTCACCCCTCCACTTT. This sequence encodes CASSLSVGSPLHF.

This clonotype has a single count. The J gene is TRBJ2-1, the V gene TRBV4-3; 10 positions agree with TRBD2. V dropped 4 bases and J dropped 9; count of bases not matched to a gene: 9. Germline CDR1 and CDR2: LGHNA and YSLEER. CDR3 size: 15 residues. The CDR3, as DNA: TGCGCCAGCAGCCGTGACACTAGCGGGAAAGGTGAGCAGTTCTTC. Translated, it gives CASSRDTSGKGEQFF.

This chain links TRBV7-3 with TRBJ2-2, with D hard to call. V lost 0 bases to trimming and J lost 6 bases, with 8 bases between them. CDR1 and CDR2 from the germline V gene are SGHTA and FQGTGA. The CDR3 sequence is 14 residues long. The CDR3 protein is CASSLTTFAGELFF. CDR3 DNA: TGTGCCAGCAGCTTAACAACCTTTGCCGGGGAGCTGTTTTTT.

This clonotype was recorded once. The rearrangement links TRBV5-1 to TRBJ2-1, with D possibly called TRBD1 or TRBD2 (5 bases each). Trimming removed 0 bases at V and 8 bases at J, with 21 bases between. The V gene's germline CDR1 is SGHRS and CDR2 YFSETQ. The CDR3 is 17 amino acids. CDR3 DNA: TGCGCCAGCAGCTTGGCTCGTCGGGGCAGGGAATTGCATGAGCAGTTCTTC. It specifies CASSLARRGRELHEQFF.

The chain employs TRBV12-3 or TRBV12-4 and TRBJ2-7; 10 bases agree with TRBD1. Trimming at V came to 3 bases and at J to 1 base, leaving 3 bases not matched to a gene. The CDR3 has 15 amino acids. CDR3 region: CASSFDRGPSYEQYF. CDR3 DNA sequence: TGTGCCAGCAGTTTCGACAGGGGGCCATCCTACGAGCAGTACTTC.

The chain links TRBV2 to TRBJ2-1; 9 nucleotides align to TRBD2. The germline V gene encodes CDR1 SNHLY and CDR2 FYNNEI. There are 16 residues in the CDR3. The V and J ends lost 6 bases and 7 bases, in that order; junction bases with no gene match: 13. The CDR3 DNA sequence: TGTGCCAGCAGAGGATCTAGCGGGACTAAGTGGAATGAGCAGTTCTTC. The encoded protein is CASRGSSGTKWNEQFF.

The sample holds a few counts of this clonotype. The chain is built from TRBV5-1 and TRBJ2-5; D remains unclear. The CDR3 is made up of 14 amino acids. Germline assignment: CDR1 SGHRS and CDR2 YFSETQ. V was cut by 4 bases and J by 0 bases, with 10 bases left in between. CDR3 protein: CASSPLVYQETQYF. As DNA, the CDR3 is TGCGCCAGCAGCCCTCTTGTTTACCAAGAGACCCAGTACTTC.